These T cell receptor beta chains were read from a single sample in a study of tumor-infiltrating lymphocytes in oesophageal squamous cell carcinoma. TCRdb fed the PCR reads into MiXCR, producing one record per CDR3 protein. The table records about 24,000 distinct CDR3 sequences, around 40% of them present only once. Sequenced: esophageal tumor tissue. The receptor source for this set is a male donor with esophageal squamous cell carcinoma. Each CDR3 is given with its conserved first and last residue. Size is stated for part of the rows, as once, few or many counts, or as a class when the clone is expanded.

abundance	v_gene	j_gene	CDR3aa
many	TRBV12-3/TRBV12-4	TRBJ2-4	CASSLWGEAAKNIQYF
few	TRBV7-6	-	CASSLFLQETQYF
-	TRBV12-3/TRBV12-4	-	CASSTIRGGISGAVIYNEQFF
-	TRBV11-2	TRBJ1-1	CASNRDRVTEAFF
-	TRBV7-6	TRBJ1-1	CAVDSAAFF
-	TRBV7-8	TRBJ2-5	CASSAAWGGTDTQYF
-	TRBV11-2	TRBJ1-6	CASSLRSKGGSSYNSPLHF
-	TRBV12-3/TRBV12-4	TRBJ2-3	CASSPTSPADTQYF
many	TRBV12-3/TRBV12-4	TRBJ2-7	CASSSWTETYEQYF
few	TRBV9	TRBJ2-3	CASSSPRDGHTDTQYF
few	TRBV2	-	CASRGTGSFYEQYF
many	TRBV7-3	TRBJ2-7	CASSLGQGPQYF
-	TRBV6-1	TRBJ2-1	CASRLTSVSYNEQFF
few	TRBV25-1	TRBJ1-6	CASSEGVSPLHF
few	TRBV7-2	TRBJ2-1	CASSLTGLAASGSHEQFF
-	TRBV2	-	CASSDWQVVSPLHF
few	TRBV24-1	TRBJ2-1	CATSDPQGLERNEQFF
few	TRBV7-6	TRBJ2-1	CASSLTGTGEQFF
once	TRBV27	-	CASSLGSAGNTEAFF
once	TRBV12-3/TRBV12-4	TRBJ2-2	CASSLITGELFF
-	TRBV6-6	-	CASSYGESSYNEQFF
few	TRBV5-1	-	CASSLVRLLAGTDNEQFF
-	TRBV20-1	-	CTLPGETQYF
few	TRBV6-6	-	CASSFQGLTGELFF
-	TRBV7-2	TRBJ2-4	CARYDTAKNIQYF
few	TRBV12-3/TRBV12-4	TRBJ1-4	CASSWREREKLFF
-	TRBV7-4	TRBJ1-5	CASSDGDRDKLYSNQPQHF
few	TRBV2	TRBJ1-2	CASSDPGRTANYGYTF
medium-sized	TRBV10-2	TRBJ1-1	CASSGSANTEAFF
-	TRBV10-3	-	CAISSSGTGGSYEQYF
many	TRBV6-1	TRBJ2-3	CASSPRDTQYF
-	TRBV5-6	TRBJ2-1	CASSLAGGAGNEQFF
-	TRBV7-6	TRBJ2-5	CASSTRTEETQYF
-	TRBV2	-	CASSDVTGGAMHEQYF
medium-sized	TRBV12-3/TRBV12-4	TRBJ2-1	CASSLWGGAEQFF